The rows below give T cell receptor beta chains drawn from one sample of a study of blood T cell repertoires in COVID-19. Assay: immunoSEQ multiplex PCR; the TCRdb copy retains only in-frame clones and omits some. The sample carries roughly 53,000 clones, 77% recorded once. Material for sequencing was peripheral blood. The receptors come from a man between 65 and 85 years old with active or convalescent COVID-19. The CDR3 runs from the conserved cysteine through the conserved F or W. D genes are given only for firm matches. Rows may omit the clone size; those that give it use once, few, many or a size class.

j_call v_call clone_size d_call cdr3_nt cdr3_aa
TRBJ2-1 TRBV2 - TRBD1 TGTGCCAGCTCAGGGGACAGACCATACAATGAGCAGTTCTTC CASSGDRPYNEQFF
TRBJ1-1 TRBV11-2 - TRBD1 TGTGCCAGCAGCCCAGGGACAGGGTTTACCGAAGCTTTCTTT CASSPGTGFTEAFF
TRBJ1-1 TRBV19 - - TGTGCCAGTAGTCCACCCAGGGGCTCCGTCACTGAAGCTTTCTTT CASSPPRGSVTEAFF
TRBJ2-2 TRBV7-2 - - TGTGCCAGCAGCGACACGCGGGCCGGGGAGCTGTTTTTT CASSDTRAGELFF
TRBJ1-1 TRBV2 - - TGTGCCAGCGGAGTCGGGTTACCGAACACTGAAGCTTTCTTT CASGVGLPNTEAFF
TRBJ2-7 TRBV19 - - TGTGCCAGTAGCCCTTTGGGGGGAAAGGACGAGCAGTACTTC CASSPLGGKDEQYF
TRBJ1-2 TRBV19 few - TGTGCCAGTAGTATAGAGGCTGGGGGCCGGCTATATGGCTACACCTTC CASSIEAGGRLYGYTF
TRBJ1-5 TRBV5-4 - TRBD1 TGTGCCAGCAGCCTGGACAGGGCGGCTGGACAGCCCCAGCATTTT CASSLDRAAGQPQHF
TRBJ2-3 TRBV11-2 - - TGTGCCAGCAGCTTAGGACATGATACGCAGTATTTT CASSLGHDTQYF
TRBJ1-2 TRBV7-9 once - TGTGCCAGCAGCTTGTCGTATGGCTACACCTTC CASSLSYGYTF
TRBJ2-2 TRBV5-1 - TRBD1 TGCGCCAGCATTCCCGGGACAGCAAACACCGGGGAGCTGTTTTTT CASIPGTANTGELFF
TRBJ1-2 TRBV3-1/TRBV3-2 - TRBD1 TGTGCCAGCAGCCCAAGGACAGGCTTCGGCCTAAATGGCTACACCTTC CASSPRTGFGLNGYTF
TRBJ2-5 TRBV11-1 - TRBD1 TGTGCCAGCAGCTTCTCCGGGACAGGGCGCCAAGAGACCCAGTACTTC CASSFSGTGRQETQYF
TRBJ2-5 TRBV7-9 - TRBD2 TGTGCCAGCAGCTTATTGCCTAGCGGGTTCCAAGAGACCCAGTACTTC CASSLLPSGFQETQYF
TRBJ1-4 TRBV6-1 - - TGTGCCAGCAGTGACCGCGCAGGGGTTGAAAAACTGTTTTTT CASSDRAGVEKLFF
TRBJ2-7 TRBV7-6 - TRBD2 TGTGCCAGCAGCTTAGTGGGGGGGAACGAGCAGTACTTC CASSLVGGNEQYF
TRBJ1-2 TRBV4-3 - - TGCGCCAGCAGCCAAGGGAACAGCAACTATGGCTACACCTTC CASSQGNSNYGYTF
TRBJ2-3 TRBV7-2 - - TGTGCCAGCAGCCCGACTCAATTGCCTACTCAGGGTGGAACGCAGTATTTT CASSPTQLPTQGGTQYF
TRBJ1-3 TRBV19 - TRBD1 TGTGCCAGTAGTCTCCAATATTTCCCAGGGGGCACTGGAAACACCATATATTTT CASSLQYFPGGTGNTIYF
TRBJ2-5 TRBV7-9 - TRBD2 TGTGCCAGCAGCGGATTTGCGGGGGGATTACAAGAGACCCAGTACTTC CASSGFAGGLQETQYF
TRBJ1-5 TRBV19 - TRBD1 TGTGCCAGTAGTACCCTAAGACAGGGGGCGAGGCAGCCCCAGCATTTT CASSTLRQGARQPQHF
TRBJ1-1 TRBV11-3 many - TGTGCCAGCAGCTTAGGCGGGAACACTGAAGCTTTCTTT CASSLGGNTEAFF
TRBJ1-3 TRBV7-9 - TRBD1 TGTGCCAGCAGCTTCGGACAGGTTGGAAACACCATATATTTT CASSFGQVGNTIYF
TRBJ2-7 TRBV10-3 - TRBD2 TGTGCCATCAGCCTCAGTCAAATAGCGGGGCACCACGAGCAGTACTTC CAISLSQIAGHHEQYF
TRBJ2-5 TRBV4-2 - TRBD2 TGTGCCAGCAGCCCAGGACTAGCGGGACGTGAGACCCAGTACTTC CASSPGLAGRETQYF
TRBJ1-1 TRBV24-1 - - TGTGCCACCAGTCGGGGGGCGGAGACTGAAGCTTTCTTT CATSRGAETEAFF
TRBJ2-5 TRBV29-1 - - TGCAGCGTTGAAACCTTCCAGGGCCAAGAGACCCAGTACTTC CSVETFQGQETQYF
TRBJ2-1 TRBV5-4 medium-sized TRBD1 TGTGCCAGCAGCTTGGGAGGGGGCTCTAATGAGCAGTTCTTC CASSLGGGSNEQFF
TRBJ2-2 TRBV6-5 many - TGTGCCAGCAGTTACAAGCGGAGCACCGGGGAGCTGTTTTTT CASSYKRSTGELFF
TRBJ2-7 TRBV11-1 - - TGTGCCAGCAGCGCGTCGGTCCAGGGGAATGGCGAGCAGTACTTC CASSASVQGNGEQYF
TRBJ1-1 TRBV4-2 - TRBD1 TGTGCCAGCAGCCTTGGGGACAGGGGCGCGCCTGAAGCTTTCTTT CASSLGDRGAPEAFF
TRBJ2-3 TRBV7-9 - - TGTGCCAGCAGGAATAGACGGGAATCTGGCACAGATACGCAGTATTTT CASRNRRESGTDTQYF
TRBJ1-1 TRBV19 - - TGTGCCAGTATTGACTCCCTCAACACTGAAGCTTTCTTT CASIDSLNTEAFF
TRBJ2-1 TRBV5-4 few - TGTGCCAGCGCCCCCGGGGGATCCATACGATACAATGAGCAGTTCTTC CASAPGGSIRYNEQFF
TRBJ1-1 TRBV20-1 - - TGCAGTGCTAGTCCGGAGACTGAAGCTTTCTTT CSASPETEAFF
TRBJ2-7 TRBV7-3 - - TGTGCCAGCAGCTTAAGCCCGGGTTCGGTGTACGAGCAGTACTTC CASSLSPGSVYEQYF
TRBJ2-2 TRBV30 - - TGTGCCTGGAGTCCCCTGAGAGGGCCGATAGCCGGGGAGCTGTTTTTT CAWSPLRGPIAGELFF
TRBJ2-5 TRBV13 - TRBD2 TGTGCCAGCAGCGCCCGGACTAGCGGGAGTGAGACCCAGTACTTC CASSARTSGSETQYF
TRBJ1-5 TRBV27 - - TGTGCCAGCAGTTTGGGGGGGGGACAGCCCCAGCATTTT CASSLGGGQPQHF
TRBJ1-2 TRBV5-1 once TRBD1 TGCGCCAGCAGCCTTTTTGACAGGGAGTATGGCTACACCTTC CASSLFDREYGYTF
TRBJ2-7 TRBV9 - TRBD1 TGTGCCAGCAGCCCGCAGGGGACAGCTACAACTTACTACGAGCAGTACTTC CASSPQGTATTYYEQYF
TRBJ1-4 TRBV4-1 - - TGCGCCAGCAGCCAACCCAGGGAGGTGAGCGAAAAACTGTTTTTT CASSQPREVSEKLFF
TRBJ1-5 TRBV7-2 - TRBD1 TGTGCCAGCAGCTTAGCGGGACAGGGCGCGAATCAGCCCCAGCATTTT CASSLAGQGANQPQHF
TRBJ1-5 TRBV6-5 few - TGTGCCAGCAGTTTACAGGGAGCCGGCAATCAGCCCCAGCATTTT CASSLQGAGNQPQHF
TRBJ2-7 TRBV4-1 - - TGCGCCAGCAGCTTCCGGCTAGGCTACGAGCAGTACTTC CASSFRLGYEQYF
TRBJ1-2 TRBV7-9 - TRBD1 TGTGCCAGCAGCGGGGACAGGGTACGTGGCTACACCTTC CASSGDRVRGYTF
TRBJ2-5 TRBV7-3 - TRBD1 TGTGCCAGCAGCCCCGGGACAGGTCGGCAAGAGACCCAGTACTTC CASSPGTGRQETQYF
TRBJ1-4 TRBV9 few - TGTGCCAGCAGCGCAACAGCTCTACCAAATGAAAAACTGTTTTTT CASSATALPNEKLFF
TRBJ2-7 TRBV2 - TRBD1 TGTGCCAGCAGTACCCCGGGACAGGGGGTGTACTTC CASSTPGQGVYF
TRBJ2-1 TRBV4-3 - - TGCGCCAGCAGCCCGAACAGGGTCTATGAGCAGTTCTTC CASSPNRVYEQFF
TRBJ2-7 TRBV7-2 few TRBD1 TGTGCCAGCAGCCTAACCGGGACAGGGAGCGAGCAGTACTTC CASSLTGTGSEQYF
TRBJ2-3 TRBV7-2 - - TGTGCCAGCAGCTTAGCCCTTCCCCCGGCAGATACGCAGTATTTT CASSLALPPADTQYF
TRBJ2-3 TRBV11-2 - TRBD2 TGTGCCAGCAGCTCCGAGGGACTAGCGGGGGGGCGTGATACGCAGTATTTT CASSSEGLAGGRDTQYF